The source of this TCR beta chain is a study of OX40 agonist ivuxolimab in advanced cancers. Overall study results and limits: Clonal expansion by week 6 occurred in CD4+ and CD8+ blood T cells (at 0.1 to 3.0 mg/kg).

Sequencing used immunoSEQ multiplex PCR; TCRdb keeps in-frame clones, though not all of them. The data hold about 68,000 clones, with about 84% observed a single time. The CDR3 runs 13 residues. Germline V gene lookup returns CDR1 SNHLY and CDR2 FYNNEI. Trimming cost V 1 base and J 2 bases, with 5 bases left between them. Points on this clone: Antigen specificity is unknown.

Sequenced here: CD4+ or CD8+ T cells sorted from blood, sampled in a trial of the OX40 agonist ivuxolimab. The chain joins TRBV2 to TRBJ1-1, with unresolved D. This receptor was obtained from an adult with an advanced solid tumor such as melanoma, head and neck, liver or kidney cancer. The CDR3 DNA sequence: TGTGCCAGCAGTGAAGAGGCAAACACTGAAGCTTTCTTT. This translates into CASSEEANTEAFF.